The 7 T cell receptor beta chains given below trace back to one sample, sequenced in a study of blood T cell repertoires in COVID-19. Here immunoSEQ multiplex PCR was the method, and the copy in TCRdb shows in-frame clones only, minus some. The table lists 250,000 or so clones, around 83% of them singletons. Sequencing was performed on PBMCs or T cells enriched from blood (not recorded which). The source of these receptors is a woman aged 50 to 65 who had been exposed to COVID-19.

The CDR3 is CASSASSAATGEKLFF. As DNA, the CDR3 is TGTGCCAGCAGTGCCTCTTCAGCGGCCACAGGGGAAAAACTGTTTTTT. The genes are TRBV2 and TRBJ1-4; tentatively, D is TRBD1 (6 bases). Germline V gives CDR1 SNHLY, CDR2 FYNNEI. CDR3 length: 16 amino acids. V dropped 4 bases and J dropped 8 bases, with 20 bases sitting between them.

This sequence joins TRBV7-2 and TRBJ2-3; D is unclear. Trimming shortened V by 1 base and J by 5 bases, and 16 bases separated the two germline ends. Germline-derived CDR1 and CDR2 are SGHTA and FQGNSA. The CDR3 runs to 16 residues. CDR3 DNA: TGTGCCAGCAGCTTAGTGGCTAGTAATTCGCAAGATACGCAGTATTTT. Translation: CASSLVASNSQDTQYF.

The chain joins TRBV18 to TRBJ1-1, with D possibly TRBD1 on 5 matching bases. The CDR3 contains 13 residues. Germline CDR1 and CDR2: KGHSH and LQKENI. Trimming shortened V by 2 bases and J by 3 bases, and 7 bases separated the two germline ends. CDR3 loop: CASSPGRDTEAFF. CDR3 bases: TGTGCCAGCTCACCAGGCAGGGACACTGAAGCTTTCTTT. The full variable domain, completed using reference TRBV18 and TRBJ1-1, is NAGVMQNPRHLVRRRGQEARLRCSPMKGHSHVYWYRQLPEEGLKFMVYLQKENIIDESGMPKERFSAEFPKEGPSILRIQQVVRGDSAAYFCASSPGRDTEAFFGQGTRLTVV.

The chain couples TRBV27 to TRBJ2-2; 7 bases line up with TRBD1. Germline loops: CDR1 MNHEY, CDR2 SMNVEV (reference sequence). This CDR3 has 12 amino acids. V shed 7 bases and J 6 bases; nucleotides not matched to a gene: 2. In DNA, the CDR3 is TGTGCCAGCACCGGGACAGCCGGGGAGCTGTTTTTT. Residues: CASTGTAGELFF.

This clone has just one count. The chain is built from TRBV18 and TRBJ1-2; no reliable D call. V gave up 3 bases and J gave up 3 bases, with 8 bases separating them. Germline CDR1 KGHSH, CDR2 LQKENI. CDR3 length: 13 residues. CDR3 loop: CASSPVTYYGYTF. The CDR3 DNA is TGTGCCAGCTCACCGGTGACATACTATGGCTACACCTTC.

CDR3 protein: CASSESGLAGGDTQYF. Here the CDR3 DNA reads TGCGCCAGCAGTGAGTCGGGACTAGCGGGGGGGGATACGCAGTATTTT. V gene TRBV10-1 combines with J gene TRBJ2-3; 16 bases are shared with TRBD2. Germline V gene data show CDR1 as WNHNN and CDR2 as SYGVQD (reference sequence). CDR3 size: 16 residues. J lost 6 bases, V lost 0 bases, and 0 bases had no gene match.

This clone was counted only a few times. The J gene is TRBJ1-1, the V gene TRBV24-1; D possibly corresponds to TRBD1 (6 bases). The CDR3 runs 14 residues. CDR1 is KGHDR and CDR2 is SFDVKD in the germline V gene. The V gene lost 3 bases and the J gene lost 4 bases, with 11 bases spanning the gap. As DNA, the CDR3 is TGTGCCACCAGTGATCCACAGGGTAGCACTGAAGCTTTCTTT. Translating gives CATSDPQGSTEAFF.